Following are 20 T cell receptor beta chains from one sample sequenced in a study of cytotoxic CD8 clonotypes in ibrutinib-treated CLL. Sequencing used immunoSEQ multiplex PCR; TCRdb keeps in-frame clones, though not all of them. The repertoire has around 40,000 clones, 55% to 75% of them found once; the top ten carry over 9%. The sequencing here drew on PBMCs, taken at disease progression, from a patient treated with ibrutinib. The receptor set was obtained from a human donor with chronic lymphocytic leukemia.

This clone was seen a few times. V usage is TRBV23-1 and J usage is TRBJ1-1; a possible D gene is TRBD1 (6 bases). TRBV23-1 carries the ORF label, with uncertain function. Trimming cost V 0 bases and J 6 bases, with 14 bases left between them. The CDR3 runs 15 residues. The CDR3 coding sequence is TGCGCCAGCAGTCAATCATGGGGGCCTTGCGCTGAAGCTTTCTTT. It encodes CASSQSWGPCAEAFF.

This sequence joins TRBV7-9 and TRBJ2-7; maybe TRBD2 (6 bases). V dropped 3 bases and J dropped 0 bases, with 12 bases sitting between them. This CDR3 is 15 amino acids long. Germline CDR1 and CDR2: SEHNR and FQNEAQ (reference sequence). CDR3 residues: CASSLGNSGSYEQYF. The CDR3 bases are TGTGCCAGCAGCTTGGGTAATAGCGGCTCCTACGAGCAGTACTTC.

This chain connects TRBV11-2 to TRBJ2-2, with D maybe TRBD2 (5 bases). Per the germline V gene, CDR1 is SGHAT and CDR2 is FQNNGV. This CDR3 is 16 amino acids long. The V end lost 5 bases, the J end lost 1 base, and 14 bases lay between the germline ends. CDR3 sequence reads: CASSKGAEQNTGELFF. DNA of the CDR3: TGTGCCAGCAGCAAGGGAGCGGAACAGAACACCGGGGAGCTGTTTTTT.

The V and J genes are TRBV20-1 and TRBJ2-1, with 9 bases that match TRBD2. Germline V gives CDR1 DFQATT, CDR2 SNEGSKA (reference sequence). This CDR3 is built from 11 residues. This CDR3 reads CRAGGYNEQFF. Written as DNA, the CDR3 is TGCAGAGCGGGGGGCTACAATGAGCAGTTCTTC.

This chain links TRBV7-6 with TRBJ2-1, with no clear D. This CDR3 has 12 residues. CDR1 and CDR2 from the germline V gene are SGHVS and FNYEAQ. Trimming stripped 3 bases from V and 9 bases from J, with 9 bases between. For the CDR3, the DNA is TGTGCCAGCAGCTTCTCCGTTGGTGAGCAGTTCTTC. It encodes CASSFSVGEQFF.

The chain links TRBV19 to TRBJ1-2; TRBD1 matches 9 bases. There are 13 residues in the CDR3. CDR1 is LNHDA, CDR2 SQIVND, per germline (reference sequence). The V segment lost 3 bases and the J segment 8 bases; nucleotides outside the gene matches: 4. CDR3 in amino acids: CASSIRQGDGYTF. The CDR3 coding sequence is TGTGCCAGTAGTATCAGACAGGGGGACGGCTACACCTTC.

J is TRBJ2-5 and V is TRBV5-5; D gene unclear. Germline-derived CDR1 and CDR2 are SGHKS and YYEKEE (reference sequence). The CDR3 is 14 amino acids. V lost 4 bases to trimming and J lost 2 bases, with 12 bases between them. This CDR3 is CASSPPTVQETQYF. CDR3 nucleotide sequence: TGTGCCAGCAGCCCCCCAACCGTTCAAGAGACCCAGTACTTC.

The chain couples TRBV18 to TRBJ1-1, with TRBD1 matching over 10 bases. The CDR3 loop spans 13 amino acids. CDR1 is KGHSH, CDR2 LQKENI, per germline. Germline trimming cut 3 bases from V and 13 bases from J; bases unmatched to any gene: 8. CDR3 DNA: TGTGCCAGCTCACCCGGGACAGGGGCTGGGGTTTTCTTT. This gives the protein CASSPGTGAGVFF.

This clone was observed once. The chain combines TRBV2 with TRBJ2-7; D is uncertain. In germline, CDR1 is SNHLY, CDR2 FYNNEI. V lost 5 bases, J lost 4 bases, and 6 bases lay in between. The CDR3 runs 11 residues. The CDR3 is CASSLAYEQYF. The CDR3 DNA follows: TGTGCCAGCAGTCTGGCTTACGAGCAGTACTTC.

CDR3 amino acids: CASKSGSQETQYF. CDR3 DNA: TGTGCCAGTAAGAGCGGGAGTCAAGAGACCCAGTACTTC. The chain links TRBV19 to TRBJ2-5; TRBD2 aligns across 8 bases. Trimming cost V 7 bases and J 2 bases; bases outside gene matches: 3. Germline V gene sequence: CDR1 LNHDA, CDR2 SQIVND (reference sequence). CDR3 length: 13 residues.

The chain uses TRBV11-2 and TRBJ2-7, with D maybe TRBD2 (5 bases). Germline V gene data show CDR1 as SGHAT and CDR2 as FQNNGV. The V end lost 0 bases, the J end lost 5 bases, and 17 bases lay between the germline ends. The CDR3 is made up of 16 amino acids. The CDR3 sequence is CASSLEFGKRRHEQYF. The CDR3 region has the DNA TGTGCCAGCAGCTTAGAATTCGGGAAACGCCGCCACGAGCAGTACTTC.

The chain has TRBV30 and TRBJ2-3; D gene uncertain. The CDR3 loop spans 15 amino acids. CDR1 GTSNPN and CDR2 SVGIG come from the germline V gene (reference sequence). V shed 4 bases and J shed 2 bases, with 16 bases lying between them. The CDR3 DNA reads TGTGCCTGGACCCCTCCCCTGAACCCCACAGATACGCAGTATTTT. As protein: CAWTPPLNPTDTQYF. The whole variable domain, remainder taken from reference TRBV30 and TRBJ2-3, is SQTIHQWPATLVQPVGSPLSLECTVEGTSNPNLYWYRQAAGRGLQLLFYSVGIGQISSEVPQNLSASRPQDRQFILSSKKLLLSDSGFYLCAWTPPLNPTDTQYFGPGTRLTVL.

V gene TRBV28 combines with J gene TRBJ1-2; D might be TRBD1 (6 bases). Trimming shortened V by 0 bases and J by 1 base, and 6 bases separated the two germline ends. This CDR3 contains 14 residues. Per the germline V gene, CDR1 is MDHEN and CDR2 is SYDVKM. As DNA, the CDR3 is TGTGCCAGCAGTTTATGGGACAGTAACTATGGCTACACCTTC. Translation: CASSLWDSNYGYTF.

The chain carries TRBV18 and TRBJ2-6; D is unresolved. Germline CDR1 is KGHSH and CDR2 is LQKENI. The CDR3 sequence is 17 residues long. V shed 4 bases and J shed 0 bases, with 13 bases lying between them. CDR3 loop: CASSRVGVTSGANVLTF. The CDR3, as DNA: TGTGCCAGCTCACGGGTGGGCGTTACCTCTGGGGCCAACGTCCTGACTTTC.

The CDR3 sequence: CASSSTGGLREFF. In DNA, the CDR3 is TGTGCCAGCAGTTCTACAGGGGGCCTAAGGGAGTTCTTC. This chain uses TRBV27 with TRBJ2-1, with 9 bases aligning to TRBD1. Losses at the gene ends were 4 bases for V and 14 bases for J; bases not matched to a gene: 9. This CDR3 is 13 amino acids long. CDR1 MNHEY and CDR2 SMNVEV come from the germline V gene (reference sequence).

This clone was detected only a few times. The rearrangement uses TRBV6-1 and TRBJ1-6; no clear D gene. The CDR3 covers 14 residues. Germline V CDR1 and CDR2: MNHNS, SASEGT. V gave up 1 base and J gave up 10 bases, with 11 bases separating them. CDR3 in amino acids: CASSEGGSGSPLHF. The CDR3 DNA reads as TGTGCCAGCAGTGAAGGAGGGTCCGGCTCACCCCTCCACTTT.

Written as DNA, the CDR3 is TGTGCCAGCAGCTTAGACAGGGGGCAGTACACCTTC. Its translation is CASSLDRGQYTF. This chain connects TRBV7-9 to TRBJ1-2, with 9 bases aligning to TRBD1. Germline CDR1 SEHNR, CDR2 FQNEAQ (reference sequence). The CDR3 spans 12 residues. V lost 1 base, J lost 11 bases, and 2 bases stayed unmatched.

The chain links TRBV19 to TRBJ1-2, with D hard to call. CDR1 and CDR2 (germline): LNHDA, SQIVND (reference sequence). The CDR3 length is 15 residues. V was trimmed by 5 bases and J by 0 bases, leaving 13 bases between them. The CDR3 region is CASSLEEAPNYGYTF. The CDR3 DNA reads TGTGCCAGTAGTTTGGAGGAGGCCCCTAACTATGGCTACACCTTC.

This clone has just a few counts. The V and J genes are TRBV16 and TRBJ2-2; D ambiguous. Germline loops: CDR1 KGHSY, CDR2 FQNENV. With 2 bases removed from V and 6 bases from J, the gap between germline ends came to 10 bases. The length of the CDR3 is 14 residues. The CDR3 spells CASSQTSQAGELFF. The CDR3, as DNA: TGTGCCAGCAGCCAAACCAGCCAAGCCGGGGAGCTGTTTTTT.

The chain has TRBV10-1 and TRBJ1-2; no clear D. Deletions cut 7 bases from V and 4 bases from J, with 4 bases between. The CDR3 runs 10 residues. Germline CDR1 reads WNHNN; CDR2 reads SYGVQD (reference sequence). DNA of the CDR3: TGCGCCAGCACCCTCTATGGCTACACCTTC. Translation: CASTLYGYTF.